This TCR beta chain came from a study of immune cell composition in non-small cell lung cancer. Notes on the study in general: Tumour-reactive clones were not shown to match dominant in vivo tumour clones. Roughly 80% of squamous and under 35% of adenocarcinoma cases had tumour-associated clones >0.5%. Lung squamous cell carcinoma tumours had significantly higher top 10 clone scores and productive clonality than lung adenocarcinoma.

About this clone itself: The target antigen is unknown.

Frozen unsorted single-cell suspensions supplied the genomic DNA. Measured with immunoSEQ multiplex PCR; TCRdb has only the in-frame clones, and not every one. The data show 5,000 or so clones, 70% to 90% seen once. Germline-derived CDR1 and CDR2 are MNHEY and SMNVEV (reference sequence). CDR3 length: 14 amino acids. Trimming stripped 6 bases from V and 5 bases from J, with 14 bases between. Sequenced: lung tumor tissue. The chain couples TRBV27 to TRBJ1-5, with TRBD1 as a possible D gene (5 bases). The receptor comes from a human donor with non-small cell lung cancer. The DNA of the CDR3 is TGTGCCAGCAGCCTTAGCCGGGGGGATCAGCCCCAGCATTTT. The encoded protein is CASSLSRGDQPQHF.